This is a list of T cell receptor beta chains from one sample in a study of T cell changes during pregnancy in multiple sclerosis. Repertoires were generated with immunoSEQ multiplex PCR, while TCRdb's copy carries only in-frame clones and drops some. The sample has fewer than 40,000 clones; approximately 89% are singletons. The source was CD8+ T cells from peripheral blood mononuclear cells, collected in the first trimester of pregnancy. The receptors here all came from a female donor with multiple sclerosis, enrolled in a pregnancy study. CDR3s include the opening cysteine and the closing phenylalanine or tryptophan. D genes are given only for firm matches. Part of the rows lack a size; the others show once, few, many or a class for expanded clones.

abundance	v_gene	d_gene	j_gene	CDR3aa	CDR3nt
.	TRBV9	TRBD2	TRBJ2-3	CASSVDSGRRTDTQYF	TGTGCCAGCAGCGTCGATAGCGGGAGGAGGACAGATACGCAGTATTTT
.	TRBV15	TRBD2	TRBJ2-1	CATKAGTSGRVTYNEQFF	TGTGCCACCAAGGCTGGGACTAGCGGGAGGGTAACCTACAATGAGCAGTTCTTC
.	TRBV9	TRBD1	TRBJ1-4	CASSAQTGREKLFF	TGTGCCAGCAGCGCCCAGACAGGGCGGGAAAAACTGTTTTTT
few	TRBV5-1	.	TRBJ2-5	CASMIRGFYGETQYF	TGCGCCAGCATGATCAGGGGTTTTTACGGAGAGACCCAGTACTTC
medium-sized	TRBV6-1	.	TRBJ1-6	CASSDAGDYSPLHF	TGTGCCAGCAGCGACGCCGGGGATTATTCACCCCTCCACTTT
.	TRBV7-8	TRBD1	TRBJ1-1	CASSFPPGTVAMNTEAFF	TGTGCCAGCAGCTTCCCCCCGGGGACAGTGGCCATGAACACTGAAGCTTTCTTT
.	TRBV27	.	TRBJ2-1	CASSFTSNEQFF	TGTGCCAGCAGTTTTACTAGCAATGAGCAGTTCTTC
few	TRBV6-1	.	TRBJ2-6	CASSEAGLSGANVLTF	TGTGCCAGCAGTGAAGCGGGGCTCTCTGGGGCCAACGTCCTGACTTTC
.	TRBV4-2	TRBD2	TRBJ2-3	CASSQGASGSQDTQYF	TGTGCCAGCAGCCAAGGGGCTAGCGGGAGCCAAGATACGCAGTATTTT
.	TRBV6-1	.	TRBJ2-3	CASDYSSTDTQYF	TGTGCCAGCGACTACTCGAGCACAGATACGCAGTATTTT
.	TRBV5-4	TRBD2	TRBJ2-7	CASSLGLAGGTSYEQYF	TGTGCCAGCAGCTTGGGGCTAGCGGGAGGGACTTCCTACGAGCAGTACTTC
.	TRBV4-3	TRBD2	TRBJ2-3	CASSQDRFAGATDTQYF	TGCGCCAGCAGCCAAGATAGGTTCGCGGGAGCCACAGATACGCAGTATTTT
once	TRBV12-2	.	TRBJ1-1	CASRLNDGEFLDREGTEAFF	TGTGCAAGTCGCTTAAATGACGGCGAGTTCCTGGACAGGGAGGGGACTGAAGCTTTCTTT
.	TRBV5-1	.	TRBJ2-5	CASSLAELQETQYF	TGCGCCAGCAGCTTGGCCGAGTTACAAGAGACCCAGTACTTC
few	TRBV4-1	.	TRBJ1-5	CASSYQFDSNQPQHF	TGCGCCAGCAGTTATCAGTTCGATAGCAATCAGCCCCAGCATTTT
.	TRBV29-1	TRBD1	TRBJ2-2	CSVVWLGQGTTGELFF	TGCAGCGTTGTTTGGCTAGGACAGGGAACCACCGGGGAGCTGTTTTTT
.	TRBV7-9	TRBD1	TRBJ2-3	CASSESKGQPYTDTQYF	TGTGCCAGCAGCGAATCGAAGGGACAGCCCTACACAGATACGCAGTATTTT
.	TRBV5-1	TRBD2	TRBJ2-7	CASSFGTSASYEQYF	TGCGCCAGCAGCTTCGGGACTAGCGCCTCCTACGAGCAGTACTTC
.	TRBV5-5	.	TRBJ1-4	CASSLVQPNEKLFF	TGTGCCAGCAGCTTGGTACAACCCAATGAAAAACTGTTTTTT
.	TRBV11-3	.	TRBJ2-7	CASSLGGADYEQYF	TGTGCCAGCAGCTTAGGGGGCGCGGACTACGAGCAGTACTTC
.	TRBV27	TRBD2	TRBJ2-1	CATAGLADSYNEQFF	TGTGCCACCGCGGGGCTAGCGGACTCCTACAATGAGCAGTTCTTC
.	TRBV29-1	.	TRBJ2-7	CSVGDNYEQYF	TGCAGCGTGGGGGACAACTACGAGCAGTACTTC
.	TRBV6-4	TRBD2	TRBJ2-3	CASSASGSTDTQYF	TGTGCCAGCAGTGCTAGCGGGAGCACAGATACGCAGTATTTT
.	TRBV10-2	TRBD2	TRBJ2-1	CASSEPLAGGLQFF	TGCGCCAGCAGTGAGCCGTTAGCGGGAGGGCTTCAGTTCTTC
.	TRBV11-2	.	TRBJ2-7	CASSLVSGAYEQYF	TGTGCCAGCAGCTTAGTGTCCGGGGCCTACGAGCAGTACTTC
.	TRBV27	TRBD2	TRBJ2-1	CASGTSGSYNEQFF	TGTGCCAGTGGGACTAGCGGCTCCTACAATGAGCAGTTCTTC
once	TRBV7-7	.	TRBJ2-3	CASSLSSWGGAGTDTQYF	TGTGCCAGCAGCTTAAGTTCTTGGGGAGGCGCTGGCACAGATACGCAGTATTTT